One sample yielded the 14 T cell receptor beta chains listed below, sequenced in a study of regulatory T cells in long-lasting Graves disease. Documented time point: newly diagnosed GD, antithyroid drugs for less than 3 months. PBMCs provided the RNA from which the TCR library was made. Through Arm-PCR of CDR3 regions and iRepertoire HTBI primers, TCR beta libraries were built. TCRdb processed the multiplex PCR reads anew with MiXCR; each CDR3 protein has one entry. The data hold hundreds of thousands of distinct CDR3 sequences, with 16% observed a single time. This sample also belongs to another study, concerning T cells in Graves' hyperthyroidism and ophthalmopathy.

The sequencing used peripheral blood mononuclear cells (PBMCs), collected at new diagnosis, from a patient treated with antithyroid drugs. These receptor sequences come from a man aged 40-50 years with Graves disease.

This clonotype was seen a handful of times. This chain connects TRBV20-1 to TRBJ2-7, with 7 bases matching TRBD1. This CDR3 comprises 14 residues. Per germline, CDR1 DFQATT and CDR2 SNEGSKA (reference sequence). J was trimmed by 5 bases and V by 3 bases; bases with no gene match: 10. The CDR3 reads CSARGDSGVHEQYF. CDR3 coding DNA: TGCAGTGCTAGGGGGGACAGTGGGGTCCACGAGCAGTACTTC.

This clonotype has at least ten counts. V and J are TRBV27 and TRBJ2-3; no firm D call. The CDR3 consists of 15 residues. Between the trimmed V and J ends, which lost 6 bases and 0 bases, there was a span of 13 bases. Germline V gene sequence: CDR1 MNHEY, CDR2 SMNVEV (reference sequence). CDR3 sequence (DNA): TGTGCCAGCAGCCTTACCATGGCAAGCACAGATACGCAGTATTTT. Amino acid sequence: CASSLTMASTDTQYF.

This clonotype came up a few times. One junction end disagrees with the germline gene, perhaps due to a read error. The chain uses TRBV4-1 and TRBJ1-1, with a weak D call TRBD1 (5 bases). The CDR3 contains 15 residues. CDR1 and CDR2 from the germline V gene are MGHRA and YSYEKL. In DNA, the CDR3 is TGTGCCAGCAGCCAAGGTCTCAGGGTAAACACTGAAGCTTTCTTT. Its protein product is CASSQGLRVNTEAFF.

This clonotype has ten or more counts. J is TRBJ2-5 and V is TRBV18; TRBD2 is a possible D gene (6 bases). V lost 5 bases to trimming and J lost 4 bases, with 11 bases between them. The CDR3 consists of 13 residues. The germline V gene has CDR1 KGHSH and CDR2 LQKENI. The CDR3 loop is CASSTGGGETQYF. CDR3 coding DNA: TGTGCCAGCTCAACCGGGGGTGGAGAGACCCAGTACTTC.

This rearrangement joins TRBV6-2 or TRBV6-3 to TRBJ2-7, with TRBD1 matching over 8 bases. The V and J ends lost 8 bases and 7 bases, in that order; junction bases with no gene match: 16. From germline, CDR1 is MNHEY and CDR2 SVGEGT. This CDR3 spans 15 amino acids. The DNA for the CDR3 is TGTGCCAGCGCGGGGTCGACAGGGGCCCTCTCGGAGCAGTACTTC. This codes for CASAGSTGALSEQYF.

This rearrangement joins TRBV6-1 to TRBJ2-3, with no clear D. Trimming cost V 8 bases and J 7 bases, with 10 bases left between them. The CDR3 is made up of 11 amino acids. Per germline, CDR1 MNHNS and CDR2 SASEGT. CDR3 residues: CASHLGNTQYF. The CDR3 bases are TGTGCCAGCCACCTTGGGAATACGCAGTATTTT.

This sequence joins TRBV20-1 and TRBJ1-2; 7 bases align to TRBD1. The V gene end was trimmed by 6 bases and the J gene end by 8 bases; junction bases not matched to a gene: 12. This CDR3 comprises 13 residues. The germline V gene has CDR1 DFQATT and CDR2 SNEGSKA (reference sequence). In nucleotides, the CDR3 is TGCAGTGCAACTGGACAGGTCAAGAGGGGCTACACCTTC. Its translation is CSATGQVKRGYTF.

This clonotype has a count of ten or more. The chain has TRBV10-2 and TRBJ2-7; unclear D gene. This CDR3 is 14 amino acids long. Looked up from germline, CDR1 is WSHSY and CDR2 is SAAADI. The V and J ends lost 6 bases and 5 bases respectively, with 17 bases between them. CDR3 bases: TGCGCCAGCAGGGACGTCGGGTTGTCCCACGAGCAGTACTTC. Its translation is CASRDVGLSHEQYF.

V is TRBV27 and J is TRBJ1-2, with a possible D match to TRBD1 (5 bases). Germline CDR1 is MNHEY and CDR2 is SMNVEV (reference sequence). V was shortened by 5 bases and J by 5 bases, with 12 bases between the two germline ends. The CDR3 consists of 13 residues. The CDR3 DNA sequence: TGTGCCAGCAGTCAGGGTCGCTGGTATGGCTACACCTTC. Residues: CASSQGRWYGYTF.

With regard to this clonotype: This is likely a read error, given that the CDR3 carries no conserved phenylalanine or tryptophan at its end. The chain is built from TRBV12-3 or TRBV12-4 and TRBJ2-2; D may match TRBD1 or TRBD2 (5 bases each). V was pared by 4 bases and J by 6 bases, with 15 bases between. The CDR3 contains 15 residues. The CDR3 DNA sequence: TGTGCCAGCAGTTCCTTTCACGGGGCGCCCGGGGAGCTGTTTCTT. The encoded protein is CASSSFHGAPGELFL.

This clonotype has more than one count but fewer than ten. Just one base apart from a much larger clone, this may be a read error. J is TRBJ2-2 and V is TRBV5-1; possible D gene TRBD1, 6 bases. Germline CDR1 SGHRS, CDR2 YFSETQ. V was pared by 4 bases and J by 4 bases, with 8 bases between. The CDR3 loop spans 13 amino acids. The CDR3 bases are TGCGCCAGCAGCCGGACAGTCACCGGGGAGCTGTTTTTT. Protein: CASSRTVTGELFF. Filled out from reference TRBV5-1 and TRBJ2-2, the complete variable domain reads KAGVTQTPRYLIKTRGQQVTLSCSPISGHRSVSWYQQTPGQGLQFLFEYFSETQRNKGNFPGRFSGRQFSNSRSEMNVSTLELGDSALYLCASSRTVTGELFFGEGSRLTVL.

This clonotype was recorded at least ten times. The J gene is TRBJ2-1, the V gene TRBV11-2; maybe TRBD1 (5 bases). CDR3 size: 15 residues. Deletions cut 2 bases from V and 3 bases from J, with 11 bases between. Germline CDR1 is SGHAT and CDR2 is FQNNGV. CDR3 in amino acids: CASSLSRAFYNEQFF. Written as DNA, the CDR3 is TGTGCCAGCAGCTTAAGCAGGGCTTTCTACAATGAGCAGTTCTTC.

The CDR3 is CASSQNSAVTGELFF. The CDR3 region has the DNA TGCGCCAGCAGCCAAAACAGCGCCGTCACCGGGGAGCTGTTTTTT. The chain uses TRBV4-1 and TRBJ2-2; no clear D gene. Germline V lookup: CDR1 MGHRA, CDR2 YSYEKL. The CDR3 sequence is 15 residues long. Trimming cost V 2 bases and J 4 bases, with 11 bases left between them.

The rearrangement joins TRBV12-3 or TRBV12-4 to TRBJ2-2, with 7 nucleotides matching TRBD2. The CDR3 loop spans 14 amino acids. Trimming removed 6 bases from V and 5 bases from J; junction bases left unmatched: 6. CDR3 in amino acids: CASREGLETGELFF. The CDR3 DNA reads TGTGCCAGCAGGGAAGGACTAGAAACCGGGGAGCTGTTTTTT.